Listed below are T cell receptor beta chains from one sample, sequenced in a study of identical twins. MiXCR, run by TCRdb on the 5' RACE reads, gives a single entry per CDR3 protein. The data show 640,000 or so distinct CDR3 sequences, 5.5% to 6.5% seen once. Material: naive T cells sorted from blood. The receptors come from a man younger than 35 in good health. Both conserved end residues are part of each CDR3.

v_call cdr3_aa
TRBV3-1 CASSPSGRARNEQFF
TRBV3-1 CASSQPPLYEQYF
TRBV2 CASSQDLNPNTGELFF
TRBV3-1 CASSQVSHGYTF
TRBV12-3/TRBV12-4 CASSSRVTEAFF
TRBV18 CASSRAKNNEQFF
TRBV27 CASSTGTVPTYEQYF
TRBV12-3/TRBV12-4 CASSMGLAGHEQFF
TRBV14 CASSQDWSNEQFF
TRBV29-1 CSDGQPPGNTGELFF